This is a list of T cell receptor beta chains from one sample in a study of T cell changes during pregnancy in multiple sclerosis. Using immunoSEQ multiplex PCR, the repertoire was profiled, and TCRdb retains in-frame clones only, with some absent. The sample records more than 30,000 clones, approximately 91% being singletons. The sequenced sample was CD8+ T cells from peripheral blood mononuclear cells, obtained in the second trimester of pregnancy. These TCRs come from a female donor with multiple sclerosis, enrolled in a pregnancy study. The CDR3 runs from the conserved cysteine through the conserved F or W. A D gene is named only where the DNA matches it firmly. Clone size, where shown, is once, few, many, or a class for clones that have expanded.

V gene,D gene,clone size,J gene,CDR3 protein,CDR3 DNA
TRBV2,TRBD2,.,TRBJ2-1,CASSAMGVAGVVYNEQFF,TGTGCCAGCAGCGCGATGGGGGTAGCGGGAGTTGTTTACAATGAGCAGTTCTTC
TRBV7-9,.,.,TRBJ1-3,CASSLLETAGNTIYF,TGTGCCAGCAGCTTATTGGAGACAGCTGGAAACACCATATATTTT
TRBV6-5,.,.,TRBJ2-1,CASSYLMEGPHQFF,TGTGCCAGCAGTTACTTAATGGAGGGCCCTCATCAGTTCTTC
TRBV13,.,.,TRBJ1-1,CATCLSGEPCTAFF,TGTGCCACATGCCTCTCCGGGGAGCCTTGTACAGCTTTCTTT
TRBV5-6,.,.,TRBJ2-7,CASSSWVRGGDEQYF,TGTGCCAGCAGCTCCTGGGTCAGGGGCGGAGACGAGCAGTACTTC
TRBV28,.,.,TRBJ2-1,CASSSSESAFQSEQFF,TGTGCCAGCAGTAGTAGCGAATCTGCCTTTCAGAGTGAGCAGTTCTTC
TRBV11-3,TRBD2,few,TRBJ2-3,CASSLGSGETDTQYF,TGTGCCAGCAGCTTAGGGAGCGGGGAGACAGATACGCAGTATTTT
TRBV25-1,.,.,TRBJ1-1,CATSFGGRTEAFF,TGTGCCACCTCTTTTGGGGGCCGGACTGAAGCTTTCTTT
TRBV4-3,TRBD2,.,TRBJ2-1,CASSQDLADYYNEQFF,TGCGCCAGCAGCCAAGATCTAGCGGACTACTACAATGAGCAGTTCTTC
TRBV4-2,TRBD1,.,TRBJ1-2,CASSQLDRGAGYTF,TGTGCCAGCAGCCAACTGGACAGGGGGGCTGGCTACACCTTC
TRBV29-1,.,.,TRBJ2-2,CSARITGELFF,TGCAGCGCCAGGATTACCGGGGAGCTGTTTTTT
TRBV27,.,.,TRBJ2-3,CASSPGGYTTDTQYF,TGTGCCAGCAGTCCCGGGGGATACACCACAGATACGCAGTATTTT
TRBV6-4,.,.,TRBJ2-1,CASSAHGASSYNEQFF,TGTGCCAGCAGCGCCCACGGCGCTAGCTCCTACAATGAGCAGTTCTTC
TRBV6-6,TRBD2,once,TRBJ2-1,CASSYHGREGLNEQFF,TGTGCCAGCAGTTACCATGGGCGGGAGGGCCTCAATGAGCAGTTCTTC
TRBV12-1,.,.,TRBJ2-1,CASSFARRSRFF,TGTGCCAGCAGCTTTGCGCGGCGATCCCGGTTCTTC
TRBV29-1,.,.,TRBJ2-1,CSVRDNNEQFF,TGCAGCGTCCGGGACAACAATGAGCAGTTCTTC
TRBV7-6,.,.,TRBJ1-3,CASSLVGGGNTIYF,TGTGCCAGCAGCTTAGTAGGGGGTGGAAACACCATATATTTT
TRBV19,TRBD1,.,TRBJ2-2,CASNNPDRVYTGELFF,TGTGCCAGTAACAACCCGGACAGGGTTTACACCGGGGAGCTGTTTTTT
TRBV6-5,.,.,TRBJ2-5,CASSIGGRRQETQYF,TGTGCCAGCAGCATCGGAGGGAGACGGCAAGAGACCCAGTACTTC
TRBV29-1,.,.,TRBJ2-5,CSVEDLLEGETQYF,TGCAGCGTTGAAGATTTATTGGAGGGGGAGACCCAGTACTTC
TRBV6-5,TRBD2,.,TRBJ2-4,CASSYGLAGLNIQYF,TGTGCCAGCAGTTACGGGCTAGCGGGCCTCAACATTCAGTACTTC
TRBV15,.,.,TRBJ2-1,CATSRGRDRSNEQFF,TGTGCCACCAGCAGAGGGCGGGACAGAAGCAATGAGCAGTTCTTC
TRBV15,.,.,TRBJ2-7,CATSRDDMSPVGEQYF,TGTGCCACCAGCAGAGATGACATGAGCCCGGTGGGCGAGCAGTACTTC
TRBV27,.,.,TRBJ1-2,CASSLSRENYGYTF,TGTGCCAGCAGTTTATCGAGGGAAAACTATGGCTACACCTTC
TRBV4-2,TRBD1,once,TRBJ2-7,CASSQAIRQTGRGSYEQYF,TGTGCCAGCAGCCAAGCAATAAGACAGACAGGGAGAGGTTCCTACGAGCAGTACTTC
TRBV4-2,TRBD2,.,TRBJ2-7,CASSQFRTSGSIPYEQYF,TGTGCCAGCAGCCAATTTCGGACTAGCGGGAGCATACCCTACGAGCAGTACTTC
TRBV19,TRBD1,.,TRBJ2-6,CASSWTGAGANVLTF,TGTGCCAGTAGTTGGACAGGGGCTGGGGCCAACGTCCTGACTTTC
TRBV6-1,.,.,TRBJ1-1,CASSEVGRGSVAFF,TGTGCCAGCAGTGAAGTTGGCAGGGGCTCGGTTGCTTTCTTT
TRBV29-1,.,.,TRBJ2-5,CSVESEGETQYF,TGCAGCGTTGAGTCAGAGGGAGAGACCCAGTACTTC
TRBV6-1,TRBD2,.,TRBJ2-5,CAMGLAESQETQYF,TGTGCCATGGGACTAGCGGAGTCCCAAGAGACCCAGTACTTC
TRBV5-5,.,once,TRBJ2-1,CASSLSPGDINEQFF,TGTGCCAGCAGCCTAAGCCCGGGGGATATCAATGAGCAGTTCTTC
TRBV29-1,TRBD1,.,TRBJ1-2,CSVEDRDRGDYGYTF,TGCAGCGTTGAAGATCGGGACAGGGGTGACTATGGCTACACCTTC
TRBV6-1,.,.,TRBJ2-1,CASSQTSDEQFF,TGTGCCAGCAGCCAGACTAGTGATGAGCAGTTCTTC
TRBV7-3,.,few,TRBJ2-7,CASSPGLGTYEQYF,TGTGCCAGCAGCCCGGGACTCGGCACCTACGAGCAGTACTTC
TRBV29-1,TRBD2,.,TRBJ2-1,CSVAGTTLRNEQFF,TGCAGCGTTGCCGGGACTACGCTCCGCAATGAGCAGTTCTTC
TRBV7-9,TRBD1,once,TRBJ1-2,CASSLDGDRVYGYTF,TGTGCCAGCAGCTTGGACGGGGACAGGGTATATGGCTACACCTTC
TRBV5-4,TRBD1,.,TRBJ2-2,CASTRQGNNGGELFF,TGTGCCAGCACCCGACAGGGGAATAACGGCGGGGAGCTGTTTTTT
TRBV18,TRBD2,.,TRBJ2-1,CASSPTRTHRLRSVERGAAGEQFF,TGTGCCAGCTCACCGACCCGCACACACCGACTTAGGAGTGTTGAGCGGGGGGCCGCAGGGGAGCAGTTCTTC
TRBV6-5,.,.,TRBJ2-3,CASSYSPGDTQYF,TGTGCCAGCAGTTACTCCCCAGGGGATACGCAGTATTTT
TRBV5-4,TRBD2,.,TRBJ2-7,CASSLSLGGLAGGRSYEQYF,TGTGCCAGCAGCTTGAGTCTCGGTGGACTAGCGGGAGGTCGGTCCTACGAGCAGTACTTC
TRBV29-1,TRBD1,.,TRBJ2-5,CSVEGGTGLDPQETQYF,TGCAGCGTTGAAGGAGGGACAGGGTTAGACCCCCAAGAGACCCAGTACTTC
TRBV6-1,TRBD1,.,TRBJ1-2,CASSEGTGEGYGYTF,TGTGCCAGCAGTGAGGGGACAGGGGAGGGCTATGGCTACACCTTC
TRBV5-1,TRBD2,.,TRBJ2-2,CASSTGLAEELFF,TGCGCCAGCAGCACGGGACTAGCGGAGGAGCTGTTTTTT
TRBV29-1,TRBD2,.,TRBJ2-1,CSVVKREGNEQFF,TGCAGCGTTGTCAAACGGGAGGGCAATGAGCAGTTCTTC
TRBV29-1,.,.,TRBJ2-1,CSVEGGPLHYNEQFF,TGCAGCGTTGAAGGTGGCCCATTACACTACAATGAGCAGTTCTTC
TRBV5-6,.,once,TRBJ1-2,CASSLKQSRYGYTF,TGTGCCAGCAGCTTGAAACAGAGTAGGTATGGCTACACCTTC
TRBV4-2,.,.,TRBJ1-2,CASSPVGEGPGEGYGYTF,TGTGCCAGCAGCCCCGTCGGGGAGGGTCCGGGCGAGGGCTATGGCTACACCTTC
TRBV5-1,.,.,TRBJ2-5,CASSLVGGGQETQYF,TGCGCCAGCAGCTTGGTTGGGGGCGGTCAAGAGACCCAGTACTTC
TRBV13,TRBD1,.,TRBJ2-7,CASSRSGGGEQYF,TGTGCCAGCAGCAGGTCAGGGGGCGGCGAGCAGTACTTC
TRBV15,TRBD2,.,TRBJ2-1,CATRASGYNEQFF,TGTGCCACCAGGGCTAGCGGATACAATGAGCAGTTCTTC
TRBV11-2,TRBD2,few,TRBJ2-5,CASSLSGRGETQYF,TGTGCCAGCAGCTTAAGCGGGAGAGGAGAGACCCAGTACTTC
TRBV11-2,TRBD2,.,TRBJ2-5,CASSLGHWGGSQETQYF,TGTGCCAGCAGCTTAGGTCACTGGGGGGGGTCCCAAGAGACCCAGTACTTC
TRBV6-5,TRBD1,.,TRBJ2-1,CASSLYGTDEQFF,TGTGCCAGCAGTCTATATGGGACAGACGAGCAGTTCTTC